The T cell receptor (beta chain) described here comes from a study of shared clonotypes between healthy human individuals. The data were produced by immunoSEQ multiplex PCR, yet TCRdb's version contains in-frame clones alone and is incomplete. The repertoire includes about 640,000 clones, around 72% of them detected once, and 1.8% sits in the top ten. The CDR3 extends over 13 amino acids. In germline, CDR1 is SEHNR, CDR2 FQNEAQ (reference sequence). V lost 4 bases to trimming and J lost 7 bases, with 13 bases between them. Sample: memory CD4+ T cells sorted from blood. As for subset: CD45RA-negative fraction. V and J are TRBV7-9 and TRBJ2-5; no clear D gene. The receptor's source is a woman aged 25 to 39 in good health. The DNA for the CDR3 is TGTGCCAGCAGCTCGGACCGGTCGGGGACCCAGTACTTC. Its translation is CASSSDRSGTQYF. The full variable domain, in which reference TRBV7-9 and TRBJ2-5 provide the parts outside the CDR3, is DTGVSQNPRHKITKRGQNVTFRCDPISEHNRLYWYRQTLGQGPEFLTYFQNEAQLEKSRLLSDRFSAERPKGSFSTLEIQRTEQGDSAMYLCASSSDRSGTQYFGPGTRLLVL.